The rows below give T cell receptor beta chains drawn from one sample of a study of OX40 agonist ivuxolimab in advanced cancers. Sequenced by immunoSEQ multiplex PCR; TCRdb stores in-frame clones only, minus some. Of about 16,000 clones listed, about 82% are singletons. The material was CD4+ or CD8+ T cells sorted from blood, obtained in a trial of the OX40 agonist ivuxolimab. These receptor sequences come from an adult with an advanced solid tumor such as melanoma, head and neck, liver or kidney cancer. CDR3s leave out the opening cysteine and the closing phenylalanine or tryptophan. D genes are given only for firm matches. Size is stated for part of the rows, as once, few or many counts, or as a class when the clone is expanded.

clone size	V gene	J gene	D gene	CDR3 protein
.	TRBV30	TRBJ2-1	.	AWSVKGRDNEQF
.	TRBV5-6	TRBJ1-1	.	ASSLWRTEAF
.	TRBV19	TRBJ2-1	TRBD2	ASRGLAGTGEQF
.	TRBV7-2	TRBJ1-3	.	ASSLSRSSGNTIY
.	TRBV19	TRBJ1-2	TRBD1	ASRTTGDYGYT
.	TRBV5-1	TRBJ2-2	.	ASSLYGPPNTGELF
.	TRBV7-6	TRBJ2-1	TRBD2	ASSLLAGVYNEQF
.	TRBV7-2	TRBJ1-6	.	ASSFPNRVIGSPLH
few	TRBV2	TRBJ1-3	.	ASSPQNTIY
.	TRBV5-1	TRBJ2-5	TRBD2	ASSWLAEPQETQY
.	TRBV7-2	TRBJ2-3	.	ASSPNREPTRY
.	TRBV5-1	TRBJ2-1	TRBD2	ASSAGLAGGQRYNEQF
.	TRBV2	TRBJ2-5	.	ASSEQGGELETQY
once	TRBV2	TRBJ2-3	TRBD2	ASRPTSGIADTQY
.	TRBV6-5	TRBJ2-7	TRBD1	ASAGTGIYEQY
.	TRBV4-1	TRBJ2-4	.	ASSQGFREQVAKNIQY
.	TRBV19	TRBJ2-1	TRBD2	ASSILTGGSANEQF
.	TRBV6-5	TRBJ1-5	.	ASSYGPGPNQPQH
.	TRBV9	TRBJ2-1	TRBD2	ASSVDLPGLAGASEQF
.	TRBV2	TRBJ1-2	.	ASSEGPYGYT
.	TRBV19	TRBJ1-1	.	ASSIVYKGGEAF
.	TRBV5-1	TRBJ2-3	.	ASSSFPSSTDTQY
once	TRBV18	TRBJ1-5	.	ASSPGSNQPQH
once	TRBV4-1	TRBJ2-3	TRBD1	ASSLGDSQDTQY
.	TRBV29-1	TRBJ2-7	TRBD1	SVDGTGDYEQY
.	TRBV19	TRBJ1-1	.	ASSPQFRTDTEAF
.	TRBV2	TRBJ1-4	.	ASSARETEKLF
.	TRBV2	TRBJ1-2	.	ASSGQRYGYT
.	TRBV6-5	TRBJ2-3	TRBD2	ASSTSGNTDTQY
.	TRBV6-1	TRBJ2-6	.	ASTDSSGANVLT